This T cell receptor (beta chain) was found in a study of cytomegalovirus exposure and HLA in healthy donors. PCR primers comprised 60 Vbeta and 13 Jbeta primers. Libraries were prepared by immunoSEQ multiplex PCR; TCRdb keeps only in-frame clonotypes and omits some of them. The sample lists some 170,000 clones, about four fifths occurring once. The CDR3 is 16 residues long. V trimming: 0 bases; J trimming: 1 base; junction bases outside the gene matches: 6. Germline CDR1 SGHKS, CDR2 YYEKEE (reference sequence). Study-wide points: High specificity and sensitivity for cytomegalovirus status were reported for the classifier. Researchers reported from a later analysis that most CMV-associated TCR beta chains appeared HLA-restricted. One cluster of highly shared sequence variants probably arose as a sequencing artifact. Later on, a genetic analysis was performed. It linked a missense variant in DCLRE1C with V- and J-gene trimming of TCR beta.

On this clone: Antigen: not known.

Sequenced sample: PBMCs. This chain connects TRBV5-5 to TRBJ2-5; 7 nucleotides agree with TRBD1. This TCR was recovered from a woman under 30 in good health and CMV-seropositive. The CDR3 here is CASSLEGALVQETQYF. The CDR3 nucleotides read TGTGCCAGCAGCTTGGAGGGGGCTTTGGTCCAAGAGACCCAGTACTTC. The full variable domain, completed using reference TRBV5-5 and TRBJ2-5, is DAGVTQSPTHLIKTRGQQVTLRCSPISGHKSVSWYQQVLGQGPQFIFQYYEKEERGRGNFPDRFSARQFPNYSSELNVNALLLGDSALYLCASSLEGALVQETQYFGPGTRLLVL.